This T cell receptor (beta chain) was observed in a study of T cells in Graves' hyperthyroidism and ophthalmopathy. Study-wide results and caveats: Among clonotypes expanded in thyroid above 0.001, most were also found in blood.

The CDR3 spans 15 residues. Germline CDR1 and CDR2: LGHNA and YNFKEQ. V lost 1 base to trimming and J lost 0 bases; unmatched junction nucleotides: 2. This clonotype was picked up many times. What it recognizes is unknown. Pregnant or lactating patients were excluded, as were those with uncontrolled infection or other autoimmune disease. RNA transcripts yielded amplified TCR beta CDR3 regions. HTBI primers were used for first-round RT-PCR of the TCR CDR3. TCRdb ran MiXCR on the multiplex PCR reads and lists one entry per CDR3 protein. This table holds approximately 410,000 distinct CDR3 sequences, roughly 13% found once.

This chain links TRBV4-2 with TRBJ1-1; the match to TRBD1 covers 7 bases. This clonotype was obtained from a woman aged 18-29 years with Graves' hyperthyroidism. The sequenced sample consisted of blood. CDR3 nucleotides: TGTGCCAGCAGCCAAGCGGGACAGCTGAACACTGAAGCTTTCTTT. It specifies CASSQAGQLNTEAFF.